The clone carrying this T cell receptor (beta chain) showed up many times. Through a sample-barcoded 5' primer and a J-beta primer mix, a second PCR was run for 7 to 11 cycles. TCRdb analysed the 5' RACE reads with MiXCR anew, one entry per CDR3 protein. Of 600,000 to 800,000 distinct CDR3 sequences in the sample, roughly half are singletons; the top ten hold roughly 12%. The source of the sample is a study of blood T cells in healthy people across ages. V gave up 5 bases and J gave up 0 bases, with 12 bases separating them. The CDR3 totals 14 residues. In germline, CDR1 is SGHRS, CDR2 YFSETQ. This sequence was found in an elderly woman in good health. The sequenced sample was blood. The chain couples TRBV5-1 to TRBJ2-7; D remains ambiguous. The CDR3 loop reads CASRPPLSSYEQYF. CDR3 in DNA: TGCGCCAGCAGACCCCCATTGAGCTCCTACGAGCAGTACTTC. Together with reference TRBV5-1 and TRBJ2-7, the CDR3 gives the full variable domain: KAGVTQTPRYLIKTRGQQVTLSCSPISGHRSVSWYQQTPGQGLQFLFEYFSETQRNKGNFPGRFSGRQFSNSRSEMNVSTLELGDSALYLCASRPPLSSYEQYFGPGTRLTVT.